This TCR beta chain was sequenced for a study of OX40 agonist ivuxolimab in advanced cancers. Libraries were prepared by immunoSEQ multiplex PCR; TCRdb keeps only in-frame clonotypes and omits some of them. The sample consists of about 39,000 clones, more than 85% of them appearing once. Per the germline V gene, CDR1 is SGHAT and CDR2 is FQNNGV. The CDR3 runs 16 residues. The V end was cut by 0 bases, the J end by 7 bases, with 16 bases between. This TCR was sampled from an adult with an advanced solid tumor such as melanoma, head and neck, liver or kidney cancer. Sequences were derived from CD4+ or CD8+ T cells sorted from blood, sampled in a trial of the OX40 agonist ivuxolimab. The chain couples TRBV11-2 to TRBJ2-1, with D maybe TRBD2 (5 bases). CDR3 coding DNA: TGTGCCAGCAGCTTAGAATTCGGGGAACCAGTGAATGAGCAGTTCTTC. Amino acid sequence: CASSLEFGEPVNEQFF.